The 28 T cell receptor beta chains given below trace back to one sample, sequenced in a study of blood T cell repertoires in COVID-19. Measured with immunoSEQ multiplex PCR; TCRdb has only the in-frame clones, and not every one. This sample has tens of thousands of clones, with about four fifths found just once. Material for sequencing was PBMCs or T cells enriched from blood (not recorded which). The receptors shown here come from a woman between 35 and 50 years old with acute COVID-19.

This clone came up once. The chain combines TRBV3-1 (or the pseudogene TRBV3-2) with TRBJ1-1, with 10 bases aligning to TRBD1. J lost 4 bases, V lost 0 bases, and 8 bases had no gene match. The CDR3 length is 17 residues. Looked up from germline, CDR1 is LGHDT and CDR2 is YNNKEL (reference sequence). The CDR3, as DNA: TGTGCCAGCAGCCAAGATTCATTGGGGACAGGGGCCACTGAAGCTTTCTTT. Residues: CASSQDSLGTGATEAFF.

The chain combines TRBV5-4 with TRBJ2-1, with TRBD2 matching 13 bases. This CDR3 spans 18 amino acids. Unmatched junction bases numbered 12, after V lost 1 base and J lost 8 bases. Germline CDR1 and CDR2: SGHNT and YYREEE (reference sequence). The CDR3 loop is CASSLNPWTSGRGDEQFF. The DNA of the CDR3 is TGTGCCAGCAGCTTGAATCCCTGGACTAGCGGGAGAGGGGATGAGCAGTTCTTC.

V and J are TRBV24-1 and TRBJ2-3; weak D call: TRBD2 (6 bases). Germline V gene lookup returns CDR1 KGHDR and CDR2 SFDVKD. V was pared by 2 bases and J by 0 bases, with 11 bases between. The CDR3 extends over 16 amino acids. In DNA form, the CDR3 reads TGTGCCACCAGTGATTGGGACGGGAGAAGCACAGATACGCAGTATTTT. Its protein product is CATSDWDGRSTDTQYF.

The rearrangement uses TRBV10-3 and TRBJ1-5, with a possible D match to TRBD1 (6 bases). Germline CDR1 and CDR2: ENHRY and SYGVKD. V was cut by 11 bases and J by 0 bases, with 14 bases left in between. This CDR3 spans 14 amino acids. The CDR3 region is CAARGPNSNQPQHF. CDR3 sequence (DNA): TGTGCCGCCAGGGGACCGAATAGCAATCAGCCCCAGCATTTT.

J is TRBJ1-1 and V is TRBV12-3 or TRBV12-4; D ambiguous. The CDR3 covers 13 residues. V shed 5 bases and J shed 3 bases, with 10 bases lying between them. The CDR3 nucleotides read TGTGCCAGCAGTACGACTTGGGACACTGAAGCTTTCTTT. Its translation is CASSTTWDTEAFF.

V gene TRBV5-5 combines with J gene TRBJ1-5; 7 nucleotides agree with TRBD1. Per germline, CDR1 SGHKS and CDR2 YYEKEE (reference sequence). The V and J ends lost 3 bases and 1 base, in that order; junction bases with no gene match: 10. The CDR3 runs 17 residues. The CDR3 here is CASSWGWEQGSNQPQHF. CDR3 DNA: TGTGCCAGCAGCTGGGGATGGGAACAGGGGAGCAATCAGCCCCAGCATTTT.

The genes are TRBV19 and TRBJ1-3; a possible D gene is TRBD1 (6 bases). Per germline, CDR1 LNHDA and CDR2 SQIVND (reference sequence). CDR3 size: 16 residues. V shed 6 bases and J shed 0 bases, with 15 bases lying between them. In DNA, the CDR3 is TGTGCCAGTAGCCAAAGGGGGACCAGCTCTGGAAACACCATATATTTT. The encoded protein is CASSQRGTSSGNTIYF.

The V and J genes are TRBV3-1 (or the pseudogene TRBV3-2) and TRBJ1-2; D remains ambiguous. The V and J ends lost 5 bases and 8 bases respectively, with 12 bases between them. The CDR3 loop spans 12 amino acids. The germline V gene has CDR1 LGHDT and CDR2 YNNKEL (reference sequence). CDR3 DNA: TGTGCCAGCAGCTTGGCAGGTCAAGGCTACACCTTC. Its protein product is CASSLAGQGYTF.

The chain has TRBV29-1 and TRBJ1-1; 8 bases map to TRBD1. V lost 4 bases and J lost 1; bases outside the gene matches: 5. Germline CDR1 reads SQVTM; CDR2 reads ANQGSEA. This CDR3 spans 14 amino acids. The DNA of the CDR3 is TGCAGCGTTGCCCAGGGGGCTGCGAACACTGAAGCTTTCTTT. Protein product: CSVAQGAANTEAFF.

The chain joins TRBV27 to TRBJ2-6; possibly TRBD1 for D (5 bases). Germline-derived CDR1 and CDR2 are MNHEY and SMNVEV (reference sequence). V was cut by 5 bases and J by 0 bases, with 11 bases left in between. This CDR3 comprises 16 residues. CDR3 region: CASSIDRFSGANVLTF. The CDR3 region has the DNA TGTGCCAGCAGTATAGACAGATTCTCTGGGGCCAACGTCCTGACTTTC.

The CDR3 DNA reads as TGTGCCAGCAGCCGCACCACAGGGGGCAGCACTGAAGCTTTCTTT. This sequence encodes CASSRTTGGSTEAFF. The chain carries TRBV5-4 and TRBJ1-1; 9 bases map to TRBD1. V was clipped by 4 bases and J by 4 bases; unmatched bases: 8. In germline, CDR1 is SGHNT, CDR2 YYREEE (reference sequence). This CDR3 spans 15 amino acids.

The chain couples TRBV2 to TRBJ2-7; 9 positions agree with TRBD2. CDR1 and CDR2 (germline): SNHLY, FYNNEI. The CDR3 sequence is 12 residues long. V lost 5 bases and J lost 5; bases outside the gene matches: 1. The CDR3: CASSWTSDEQYF. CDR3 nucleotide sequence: TGTGCCAGCAGTTGGACTAGCGACGAGCAGTACTTC.

Here the CDR3 reads CASSQDLSLTGEQFF. The CDR3 DNA reads as TGTGCCAGCAGCCAAGATTTATCTTTAACAGGAGAGCAGTTCTTC. This chain joins TRBV3-1 (or the pseudogene TRBV3-2) and TRBJ2-1, with D possibly TRBD1 on 5 matching bases. CDR1 is LGHDT and CDR2 is YNNKEL in the germline V gene (reference sequence). With 0 bases removed from V and 10 bases from J, the gap between germline ends came to 16 bases. This CDR3 contains 15 residues.

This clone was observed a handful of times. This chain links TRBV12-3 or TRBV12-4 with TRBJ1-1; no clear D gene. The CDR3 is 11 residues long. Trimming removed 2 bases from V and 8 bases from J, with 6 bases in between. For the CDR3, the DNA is TGTGCCAGCAGTTTAACTACCGAAGCTTTCTTT. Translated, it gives CASSLTTEAFF.

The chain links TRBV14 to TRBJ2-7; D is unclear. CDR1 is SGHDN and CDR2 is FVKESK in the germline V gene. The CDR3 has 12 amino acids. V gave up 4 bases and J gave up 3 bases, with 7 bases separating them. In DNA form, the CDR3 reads TGTGCCAGCAGCCGGGCCCGCTACGAGCAGTACTTC. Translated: CASSRARYEQYF.

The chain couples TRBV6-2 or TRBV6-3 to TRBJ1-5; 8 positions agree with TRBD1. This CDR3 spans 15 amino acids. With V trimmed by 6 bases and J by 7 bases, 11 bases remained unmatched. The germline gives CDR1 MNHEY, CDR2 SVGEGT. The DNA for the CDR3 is TGTGCCAGCAGCTCACCCCAGGGGGCTAGACAGCCCCAGCATTTT. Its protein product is CASSSPQGARQPQHF.

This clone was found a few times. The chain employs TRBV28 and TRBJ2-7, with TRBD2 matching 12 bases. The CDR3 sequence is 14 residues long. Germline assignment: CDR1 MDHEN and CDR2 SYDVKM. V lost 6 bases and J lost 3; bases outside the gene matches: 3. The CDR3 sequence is CASSPGLAGYEQYF. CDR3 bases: TGTGCCAGCAGCCCGGGACTAGCGGGCTACGAGCAGTACTTC.

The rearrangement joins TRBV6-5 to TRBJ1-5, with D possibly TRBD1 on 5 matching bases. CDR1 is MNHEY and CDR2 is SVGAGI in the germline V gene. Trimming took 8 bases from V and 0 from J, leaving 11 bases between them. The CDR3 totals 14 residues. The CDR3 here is CASLGHSSNQPQHF. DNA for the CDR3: TGTGCCAGCTTAGGACACTCTAGCAATCAGCCCCAGCATTTT.

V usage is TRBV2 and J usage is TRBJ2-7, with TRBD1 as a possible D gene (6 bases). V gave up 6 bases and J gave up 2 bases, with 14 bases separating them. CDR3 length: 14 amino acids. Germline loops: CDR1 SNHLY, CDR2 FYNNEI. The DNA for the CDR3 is TGTGCCAGCAGACAGGGTCTCCCTCCCTACGAGCAGTACTTC. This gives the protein CASRQGLPPYEQYF.

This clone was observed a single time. CDR3 DNA: TGTGCCAGCAGCGTGGGGGACAGGGGGAATGAGCAGTTCTTC. Translated, it gives CASSVGDRGNEQFF. The chain recombines TRBV9 with TRBJ2-1, with 11 bases that match TRBD1. The CDR3 totals 14 residues. The J segment lost 7 bases and the V segment lost 2 bases, leaving 2 bases of the junction unmatched. Germline V lookup: CDR1 SGDLS, CDR2 YYNGEE.

CDR3 bases: TGTGCCAGCTCCGTCTCGACTAGCGGGAGCCCAGGCGAGCAGTACTTC. Amino acids: CASSVSTSGSPGEQYF. The genes are TRBV18 and TRBJ2-7; 12 positions agree with TRBD2. With V trimmed by 6 bases and J by 6 bases, 12 bases remained unmatched. This CDR3 spans 16 amino acids. Germline values: CDR1 KGHSH, CDR2 LQKENI.

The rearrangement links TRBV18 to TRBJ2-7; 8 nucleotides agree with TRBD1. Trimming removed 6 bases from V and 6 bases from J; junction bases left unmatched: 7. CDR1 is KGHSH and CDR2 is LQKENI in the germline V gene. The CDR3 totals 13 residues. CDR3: CASSPGQGGEQYV. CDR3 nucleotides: TGTGCCAGCTCCCCCGGACAGGGAGGCGAGCAGTACGTC.

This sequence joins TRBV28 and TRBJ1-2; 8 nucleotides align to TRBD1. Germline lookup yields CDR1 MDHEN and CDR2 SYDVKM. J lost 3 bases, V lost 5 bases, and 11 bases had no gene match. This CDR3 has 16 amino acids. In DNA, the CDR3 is TGTGCCAGCAGTCGGACAGGGATTCGGTGGGACTATGGCTACACCTTC. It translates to CASSRTGIRWDYGYTF.

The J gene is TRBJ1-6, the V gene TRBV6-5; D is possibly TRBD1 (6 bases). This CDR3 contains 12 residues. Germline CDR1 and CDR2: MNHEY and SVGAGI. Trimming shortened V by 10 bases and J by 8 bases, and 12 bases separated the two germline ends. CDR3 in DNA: TGTGCCATCGGGACACGGCATTCACCCCTCCACTTT. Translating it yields CAIGTRHSPLHF.

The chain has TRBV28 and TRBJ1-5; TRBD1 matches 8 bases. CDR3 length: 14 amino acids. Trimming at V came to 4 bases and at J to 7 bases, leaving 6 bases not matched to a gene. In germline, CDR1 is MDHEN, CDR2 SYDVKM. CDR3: CASSSPGGGQPQHF. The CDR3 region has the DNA TGTGCCAGCAGTTCCCCAGGGGGCGGGCAGCCCCAGCATTTT.

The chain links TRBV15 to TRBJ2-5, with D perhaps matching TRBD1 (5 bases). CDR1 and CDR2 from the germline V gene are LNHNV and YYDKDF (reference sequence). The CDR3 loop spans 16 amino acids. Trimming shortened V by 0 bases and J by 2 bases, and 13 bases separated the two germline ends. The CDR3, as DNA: TGTGCCACCAGCAGAGAAAGGGGCGACCCACAAGAGACCCAGTACTTC. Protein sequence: CATSRERGDPQETQYF.

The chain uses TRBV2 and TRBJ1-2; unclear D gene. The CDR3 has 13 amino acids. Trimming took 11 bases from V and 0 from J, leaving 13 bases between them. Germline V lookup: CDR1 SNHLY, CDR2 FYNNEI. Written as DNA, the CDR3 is TGTGCCGGTCGGAGAGTCTCTAACTATGGCTACACCTTC. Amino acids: CAGRRVSNYGYTF. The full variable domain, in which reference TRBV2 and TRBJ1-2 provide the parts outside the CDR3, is EPEVTQTPSHQVTQMGQEVILRCVPISNHLYFYWYRQILGQKVEFLVSFYNNEISEKSEIFDDQFSVERPDGSNFTLKIRSTKLEDSAMYFCAGRRVSNYGYTFGSGTRLTVV.

CDR3 loop: CASSPRGGSSGEQFF. The CDR3, as DNA: TGTGCCAGCAGCCCTAGGGGCGGGAGTTCGGGGGAGCAGTTCTTC. The V gene is TRBV7-9, the J gene TRBJ2-1, with TRBD2 identical over 7 bases. The length of the CDR3 is 15 residues. The germline CDR1 and CDR2 sequences are SEHNR and FQNEAQ (reference sequence). Trimming at V came to 5 bases and at J to 10 bases, leaving 14 bases not matched to a gene.